The 20 T cell receptor beta chains reported below all come from one sample, sequenced in a study of spatial heterogeneity in lung cancer (dated by TCRdb to between 2019 and 2020). The time point label for this specimen denotes: sample taken at primary tumor resection. The method was 5' RACE. Sequencing was performed on a NextSeq 500. TCRdb reanalyzed the raw reads on its own, using fastp at Q25 for trimming and MiXCR for clone calling, and kept in-frame beta chains. When rows share a CDR3 protein, they turn into one entry using the most common DNA and genes. The sample includes roughly 48,000 distinct CDR3 sequences, with over 4.5% observed a single time. The top ten constitute around 10% of the sample. This specimen consisted of PBMCs, obtained at surgery. These TCRs come from a male donor with early-stage non-small cell lung cancer.

Ten or more counts support this clonotype. This chain links TRBV6-4 with TRBJ1-1; D is unresolved. The CDR3 runs 13 residues. Trimming took off 8 bases at V and 5 bases at J, with 15 bases between the two ends. Germline-derived CDR1 and CDR2 are MRHNA and SNTAGT. In DNA form, the CDR3 reads TGTGCCAGCGGATCAGATATCGGGACTGAAGCTTTCTTT. Translation gives CASGSDIGTEAFF.

The sample holds many counts of this clonotype. This chain joins TRBV20-1 and TRBJ2-1; 11 bases align to TRBD2. Per the germline V gene, CDR1 is DFQATT and CDR2 is SNEGSKA (reference sequence). The CDR3 length is 15 residues. The ends lost 2 bases at V and 4 bases at J; junction bases unmatched: 4. CDR3 DNA: TGCAGTGCTAGACCCGGGACTAGCGGATACAATGAGCAGTTCTTC. Protein product: CSARPGTSGYNEQFF.

This clonotype was seen ten or more times. CDR3 bases: TGCAGTGCTAGAGATCAAAGGGGCCTGACTGAAGCTTTCTTT. Protein product: CSARDQRGLTEAFF. This sequence joins TRBV20-1 and TRBJ1-1; tentatively, D is TRBD1 (5 bases). The CDR3 runs to 14 residues. From germline, CDR1 is DFQATT and CDR2 SNEGSKA (reference sequence). With 0 bases removed from V and 5 bases from J, the gap between germline ends came to 13 bases.

This clonotype was seen repeatedly, ten times or more. The rearrangement links TRBV18 to TRBJ1-6; D is possibly TRBD1 (5 bases). The CDR3 loop spans 15 amino acids. The germline CDR1 and CDR2 sequences are KGHSH and LQKENI. Trimming removed 3 bases from V and 5 bases from J, with 11 bases in between. CDR3 residues: CASSPVRDHNSPLHF. In DNA form, the CDR3 reads TGTGCCAGCTCACCCGTCAGGGACCATAATTCACCCCTCCACTTT.

This clonotype occurred many times. The V and J genes are TRBV10-2 and TRBJ1-1, with 7 bases aligning to TRBD1. Germline CDR1 is WSHSY and CDR2 is SAAADI. J gave up 4 bases and V 10 bases, and 9 bases lay outside the gene matches. The CDR3 sequence is 13 residues long. The CDR3 loop is CATRKTGSTEAFF. The CDR3 DNA follows: TGCGCCACCCGTAAGACAGGGAGCACTGAAGCTTTCTTT.

This clonotype was observed many times. The junction departs from germline at one end; a sequencing error may be responsible. The rearrangement uses TRBV2 and TRBJ2-7; D possibly corresponds to TRBD1 (6 bases). The CDR3 is 13 amino acids. Germline CDR1 and CDR2: SNHLY and FYNNEI. The CDR3 spells CASSGVLSGVFDF. The CDR3 DNA follows: TGTGCCAGCAGTGGAGTCCTTTCAGGGGTCTTCGACTTC. The variable domain in full, completed from reference TRBV2 and TRBJ2-7, reads EPEVTQTPSHQVTQMGQEVILRCVPISNHLYFYWYRQILGQKVEFLVSFYNNEISEKSEIFDDQFSVERPDGSNFTLKIRSTKLEDSAMYFCASSGVLSGVFDFGPGTRLTVT.

This clonotype has ten or more counts. The chain combines TRBV27 with TRBJ1-1; 7 bases agree with TRBD1. Losses at the gene ends were 3 bases for V and 8 bases for J; bases not matched to a gene: 3. CDR1 and CDR2 (germline): MNHEY, SMNVEV (reference sequence). The CDR3 is made up of 12 amino acids. The CDR3 nucleotides are TGTGCCAGCAGTTTTACAGGGGCGGAAGCTTTCTTT. Translation gives CASSFTGAEAFF.

Ten or more counts support this clonotype. Here the CDR3 DNA reads TGTGCCAGCAGCTTGACTAGGGAAAATACGCAGTATTTT. Translation: CASSLTRENTQYF. The V gene is TRBV7-9, the J gene TRBJ2-3, with D maybe TRBD2 (6 bases). The V gene lost 3 bases and the J gene lost 7 bases, with 11 bases spanning the gap. The CDR3 is made up of 13 amino acids. Germline CDR1 and CDR2: SEHNR and FQNEAQ (reference sequence).

This clonotype was counted ten times or more. The chain combines TRBV29-1 with TRBJ2-1; 11 bases line up with TRBD1. The V segment lost 7 bases and the J segment 8 bases; nucleotides outside the gene matches: 7. The CDR3 totals 13 residues. Germline CDR1 reads SQVTM; CDR2 reads ANQGSEA. The CDR3 DNA reads as TGCAGCGCCGGACAGGGGGCACACTATGAGCAGTTCTTC. Its protein product is CSAGQGAHYEQFF.

This clonotype was recorded at least ten times. The chain couples TRBV18 to TRBJ2-7; 12 bases are a match to TRBD1. The CDR3 spans 15 residues. The germline gives CDR1 KGHSH, CDR2 LQKENI. Germline trimming cut 2 bases from V and 3 bases from J; bases unmatched to any gene: 2. CDR3 DNA: TGTGCCAGCTCACCAGGGACAGGGGGCGTCTACGAGCAGTACTTC. It specifies CASSPGTGGVYEQYF.

This clonotype was detected many times. J is TRBJ2-3 and V is TRBV20-1; tentative D call: TRBD2 (6 bases). Trimming pared 6 bases from V and 4 bases from J, leaving 20 bases between. This CDR3 region has 15 residues. Germline-derived CDR1 and CDR2 are DFQATT and SNEGSKA (reference sequence). The CDR3 here is CSARMGTSTADTQYF. CDR3 sequence (DNA): TGCAGTGCGAGGATGGGTACTAGCACGGCAGATACGCAGTATTTT.

Many counts were recorded for this clonotype. The chain is built from TRBV5-6 and TRBJ2-7; D unclear. CDR1 is SGHDT and CDR2 is YYEEEE in the germline V gene. This CDR3 region has 14 residues. Trimming stripped 2 bases from V and 2 bases from J, with 11 bases between. The CDR3 nucleotides read TGTGCCAGCAGCTTAGGCAGTTGGGCCTACGAGCAGTACTTC. It encodes CASSLGSWAYEQYF.

This clonotype was seen many times. The rearrangement uses TRBV7-6 and TRBJ2-3, with D possibly being TRBD2 (7 bases). This CDR3 is built from 15 residues. With 5 bases removed from V and 2 bases from J, the gap between germline ends came to 14 bases. Per germline, CDR1 SGHVS and CDR2 FNYEAQ. The CDR3 DNA reads TGTGCCAGCAGCCCCGAGGGGGGGCTCACAGATACGCAGTATTTT. Encoded protein: CASSPEGGLTDTQYF.

This clonotype was counted ten times or more. The V call is TRBV9, the J call TRBJ2-7; D not certain. Germline CDR1 reads SGDLS; CDR2 reads YYNGEE. The CDR3 sequence is 16 residues long. V lost 3 bases and J 0 bases, leaving 16 bases between the germline ends. The CDR3 DNA follows: TGTGCCAGCAGCGCGTCACGTAGAGACCCCTCCTACGAGCAGTACTTC. This encodes CASSASRRDPSYEQYF.

There are many counts of this clonotype. DNA of the CDR3: TGCAGCGTTGCAGGGCCGAAACTAGCTATCAATGAGCAGTTCTTC. Amino acids: CSVAGPKLAINEQFF. The chain carries TRBV29-1 and TRBJ2-1; D might be TRBD2 (6 bases). This CDR3 is 15 amino acids long. Trimming pared 4 bases from V and 6 bases from J, leaving 19 bases between. Germline assignment: CDR1 SQVTM and CDR2 ANQGSEA.

This clonotype was counted at least ten times. The V call is TRBV20-1, the J call TRBJ2-7; D ambiguous. V lost 0 bases, J lost 1 base, and 13 bases lay in between. The germline CDR1 and CDR2 sequences are DFQATT and SNEGSKA (reference sequence). CDR3 length: 15 residues. DNA of the CDR3: TGCAGTGCTAGAGATCCGAGCAGGCGTTCCTACGAGCAGTACTTC. Translating gives CSARDPSRRSYEQYF.

This clonotype has a count of ten or more. This rearrangement joins TRBV4-1 to TRBJ2-7; 8 bases line up with TRBD1. Germline assignment: CDR1 MGHRA and CDR2 YSYEKL. V lost 4 bases and J lost 3; bases outside the gene matches: 2. There are 13 residues in the CDR3. CDR3 bases: TGCGCCAGCAGCCGGGGACAGGACTACGAGCAGTACTTC. This codes for CASSRGQDYEQYF.

This clonotype occurred a few times. The genes are TRBV5-1 and TRBJ2-7; unclear D gene. The CDR3 is 12 residues long. Between the trimmed V and J ends, which lost 4 bases and 3 bases, there was a span of 8 bases. CDR1 is SGHRS, CDR2 YFSETQ, per germline. The DNA of the CDR3 is TGCGCCAGCAGCCCTGGGGTCTACGAGCAGTACTTC. Its protein product is CASSPGVYEQYF.

This clonotype has ten or more counts. The chain is built from TRBV2 and TRBJ1-5; TRBD1 matches at 7 bases. The CDR3 is 13 residues long. V was pared by 4 bases and J by 4 bases, with 1 base of the junction left unmatched. The germline V gene encodes CDR1 SNHLY and CDR2 FYNNEI. CDR3: CASSGDSNQPQHF. For the CDR3, the DNA is TGTGCCAGCAGTGGGGACAGTAATCAGCCCCAGCATTTT.

This clonotype was counted many times. The V gene is TRBV12-3 or TRBV12-4, the J gene TRBJ2-6, with unresolved D. The CDR3 is 12 residues long. V was pared by 4 bases and J by 7 bases, with 5 bases between. CDR3 protein: CASSWAANVLTF. The CDR3 nucleotides are TGTGCCAGCAGTTGGGCTGCCAACGTCCTGACTTTC.